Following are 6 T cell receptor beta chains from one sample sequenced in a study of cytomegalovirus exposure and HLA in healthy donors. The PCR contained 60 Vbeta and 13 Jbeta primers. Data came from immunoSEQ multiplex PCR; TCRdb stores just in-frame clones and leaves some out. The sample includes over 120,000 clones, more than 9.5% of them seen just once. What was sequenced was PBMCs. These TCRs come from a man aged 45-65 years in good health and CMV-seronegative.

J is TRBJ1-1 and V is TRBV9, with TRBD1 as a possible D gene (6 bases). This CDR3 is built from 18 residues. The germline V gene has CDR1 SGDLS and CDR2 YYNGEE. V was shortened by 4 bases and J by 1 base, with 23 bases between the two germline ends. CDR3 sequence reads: CASSPGGGQGLTNTEAFF. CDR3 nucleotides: TGTGCCAGCAGCCCCGGTGGGGGCCAGGGCTTAACGAACACTGAAGCTTTCTTT.

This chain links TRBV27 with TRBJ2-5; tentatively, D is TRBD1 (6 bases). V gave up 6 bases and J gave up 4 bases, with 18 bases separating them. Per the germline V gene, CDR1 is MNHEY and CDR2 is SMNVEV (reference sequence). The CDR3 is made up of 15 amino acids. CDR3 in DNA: TGTGCCAGCAGGACGGTGGGGGCCCTCAGAGAGACCCAGTACTTC. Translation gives CASRTVGALRETQYF.

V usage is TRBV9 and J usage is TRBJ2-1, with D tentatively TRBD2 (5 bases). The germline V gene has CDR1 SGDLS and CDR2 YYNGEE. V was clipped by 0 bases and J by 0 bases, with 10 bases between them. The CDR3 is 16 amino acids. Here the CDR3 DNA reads TGTGCCAGCAGCGTAGATCTCCGGGGCTCCTACAATGAGCAGTTCTTC. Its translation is CASSVDLRGSYNEQFF.

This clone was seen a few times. The CDR3 reads CASSDGFGTGSSPLHF. DNA for the CDR3: TGTGCCAGCAGTGATGGTTTTGGGACAGGGTCTTCACCCCTCCACTTT. This chain links TRBV6-1 with TRBJ1-6; 9 bases are shared with TRBD1. Germline CDR1 and CDR2: MNHNS and SASEGT. Trimming cost V 3 bases and J 9 bases; bases outside gene matches: 9. The CDR3 is 16 amino acids.

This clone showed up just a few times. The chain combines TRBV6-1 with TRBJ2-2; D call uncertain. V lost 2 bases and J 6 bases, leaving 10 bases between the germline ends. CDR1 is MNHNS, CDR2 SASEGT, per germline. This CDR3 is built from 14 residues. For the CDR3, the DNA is TGTGCCAGCAGTGAACCTGTCCGGGCCGGGGAGCTGTTTTTT. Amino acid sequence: CASSEPVRAGELFF.

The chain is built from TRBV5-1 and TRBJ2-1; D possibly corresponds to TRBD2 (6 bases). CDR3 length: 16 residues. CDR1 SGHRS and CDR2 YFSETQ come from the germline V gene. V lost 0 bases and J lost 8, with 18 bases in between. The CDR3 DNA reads TGCGCCAGCAGCTTGGGAGGTGAACTAGCTATGGATGAGCAGTTCTTC. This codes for CASSLGGELAMDEQFF.